One and the same sample provided the 22 T cell receptor beta chains below, sequenced in a study of blood T cell repertoires in COVID-19. Clones were sequenced by immunoSEQ multiplex PCR, and TCRdb holds only the in-frame ones, with some missing. The sample lists hundreds of thousands of clones, roughly 86% occurring once. Sequenced input: PBMCs or T cells enriched from blood (not recorded which). These receptors came from a woman aged 40 to 50 with acute COVID-19.

This clone was recorded only once. The rearrangement uses TRBV5-4 and TRBJ1-1; TRBD1 is a possible D gene (5 bases). Trimming left V 3 bases short and J 1 base short, with 10 bases between. The CDR3 has 14 amino acids. Germline V gene sequence: CDR1 SGHNT, CDR2 YYREEE (reference sequence). The CDR3 DNA follows: TGTGCCAGCAGCTGGAGGGGAGGGAACACTGAAGCTTTCTTT. It yields the protein CASSWRGGNTEAFF.

The rearrangement links TRBV2 to TRBJ2-5, with 7 positions matching TRBD1. V gave up 10 bases and J gave up 3 bases; unmatched junction bases: 8. Germline CDR1 SNHLY, CDR2 FYNNEI. This CDR3 region has 13 residues. CDR3 sequence: CANLQGYEETQYF. In DNA, the CDR3 is TGTGCCAATCTACAGGGGTACGAAGAGACCCAGTACTTC.

The rearrangement uses TRBV27 and TRBJ2-2; a weak D match, TRBD1 (6 bases). Trimming shortened V by 7 bases and J by 3 bases, and 15 bases separated the two germline ends. Looked up from germline, CDR1 is MNHEY and CDR2 is SMNVEV (reference sequence). CDR3 size: 15 residues. CDR3 in amino acids: CASTTRGTYTGELFF. The CDR3 nucleotides are TGTGCCAGCACTACTAGGGGGACCTACACCGGGGAGCTGTTTTTT.

The genes are TRBV2 and TRBJ2-3; maybe TRBD2 (6 bases). The V gene's germline CDR1 is SNHLY and CDR2 FYNNEI. This CDR3 has 15 residues. Trimming cost V 4 bases and J 0 bases, with 11 bases left between them. This chain's CDR3 is CASSGRDTSTDTQYF. CDR3 DNA sequence: TGTGCCAGCAGTGGGAGGGATACTAGCACAGATACGCAGTATTTT.

The chain joins TRBV18 to TRBJ2-2; D gene ambiguous. Germline-derived CDR1 and CDR2 are KGHSH and LQKENI. V shed 2 bases and J shed 0 bases, with 7 bases lying between them. The CDR3 length is 15 residues. The CDR3 protein is CASSPARTNTGELFF. CDR3 DNA: TGTGCCAGCTCACCAGCGAGGACGAACACCGGGGAGCTGTTTTTT.

The gene calls are TRBV25-1 and TRBJ1-4; possible D gene TRBD1, 6 bases. CDR1 and CDR2 (germline): MGHDK, SYGVNS. Trimming cost V 8 bases and J 8 bases, with 18 bases left between them. The CDR3 is 14 residues long. CDR3 sequence reads: CASRSAGAGEKLFF. Written as DNA, the CDR3 is TGTGCCAGCCGTAGTGCGGGGGCGGGGGAAAAACTGTTTTTT.

This chain connects TRBV6-5 to TRBJ2-1; 14 nucleotides agree with TRBD2. CDR3 length equals 15 residues. V lost 8 bases and J lost 9; bases outside the gene matches: 9. Germline loops: CDR1 MNHEY, CDR2 SVGAGI. DNA of the CDR3: TGTGCCAGCGGGCTGCGACTAGCGGGGGGGGGTGAGCAGTTCTTC. It codes for CASGLRLAGGGEQFF.

This chain joins TRBV6-1 and TRBJ2-5, with D perhaps TRBD1 (6 bases). V gave up 2 bases and J gave up 2 bases, with 18 bases separating them. Germline CDR1 is MNHNS and CDR2 is SASEGT. The CDR3 sequence is 17 residues long. The CDR3: CASSESARTVPQETQYF. The CDR3 region has the DNA TGTGCCAGCAGTGAATCCGCGAGGACAGTACCTCAAGAGACCCAGTACTTC.

The V gene is TRBV4-1, the J gene TRBJ1-4; no definite D call. This CDR3 is 15 amino acids long. With 0 bases removed from V and 4 bases from J, the gap between germline ends came to 9 bases. Germline CDR1 is MGHRA and CDR2 is YSYEKL. Written as DNA, the CDR3 is TGCGCCAGCAGCCAAGAGGAGCGGATTAATGAAAAACTGTTTTTT. Translation gives CASSQEERINEKLFF.

V usage is TRBV6-5 and J usage is TRBJ2-1; a possible D gene is TRBD2 (5 bases). Germline V gene data show CDR1 as MNHEY and CDR2 as SVGAGI. The V and J ends lost 4 bases and 9 bases respectively, with 13 bases between them. The CDR3 runs to 13 residues. The CDR3 DNA sequence: TGTGCCAGCAGTTCCCCCGGGGAACTTGAGCAGTTCTTC. The encoded protein is CASSSPGELEQFF.

As DNA, the CDR3 is TGTGCCAGCAGTCATACTCGGGACAGGGCGCTACATACGCAGTATTTT. Its protein is CASSHTRDRALHTQYF. This chain links TRBV6-6 with TRBJ2-3, with 9 bases matching TRBD1. Germline loops: CDR1 MNHNY, CDR2 SVGAGI (reference sequence). With V trimmed by 5 bases and J by 7 bases, 13 bases remained unmatched. This CDR3 has 16 amino acids.

The chain couples TRBV7-9 to TRBJ1-1; 7 bases are shared with TRBD1. CDR3 size: 14 residues. V shed 5 bases and J 7 bases; nucleotides not matched to a gene: 10. CDR1 is SEHNR, CDR2 FQNEAQ, per germline (reference sequence). CDR3 loop: CASSPETGRIEAFF. CDR3 DNA: TGTGCCAGCAGCCCAGAGACAGGGCGGATTGAAGCTTTCTTT.

The gene calls are TRBV5-6 and TRBJ1-2, with a possible D match to TRBD1 (5 bases). The CDR3 loop spans 12 amino acids. Trimming took off 0 bases at V and 7 bases at J, with 7 bases between the two ends. Germline values: CDR1 SGHDT, CDR2 YYEEEE. The CDR3 loop reads CASSLVGAGYTF. In nucleotides, the CDR3 is TGTGCCAGCAGCTTGGTAGGGGCTGGCTACACCTTC.

V and J are TRBV14 and TRBJ1-3, with TRBD1 matching 7 bases. CDR3 length: 15 amino acids. CDR1 SGHDN and CDR2 FVKESK come from the germline V gene. The V segment lost 1 base and the J segment 4 bases; nucleotides outside the gene matches: 4. The CDR3 protein is CASSQVTGPGNTIYF. Written as DNA, the CDR3 is TGTGCCAGCAGCCAAGTGACAGGGCCCGGAAACACCATATATTTT.

The CDR3 reads CAIRGTANEKLFF. The CDR3 DNA reads TGTGCCATCAGAGGGACAGCTAATGAAAAACTGTTTTTT. V is TRBV10-3 and J is TRBJ1-4; 7 bases map to TRBD1. V lost 6 bases and J lost 3; bases outside the gene matches: 1. Germline loops: CDR1 ENHRY, CDR2 SYGVKD. The CDR3 has 13 amino acids.

This rearrangement joins TRBV21-1 to TRBJ1-1; the table's D gene call, TRBD1, was not cross checked with the DNA. TRBV21-1 represents a pseudogene. This CDR3 has 15 residues. CDR3 in amino acids: CASSKGWTGGSEAFF. The CDR3 DNA sequence: TGTGCCAGCAGCAAAGGGTGGACAGGGGGGAGTGAAGCTTTCTTT.

The chain carries TRBV5-4 and TRBJ2-5, with TRBD1 matching 9 bases. Trimming took 4 bases from V and 4 from J; bases not matched to a gene: 5. The CDR3 length is 14 residues. CDR1 and CDR2 from the germline V gene are SGHNT and YYREEE (reference sequence). CDR3: CASSGNRGRETQYF. Here the CDR3 DNA reads TGTGCCAGCAGCGGAAACAGGGGGCGAGAGACCCAGTACTTC.

The rearrangement joins TRBV20-1 to TRBJ1-5; D ambiguous. This CDR3 is built from 17 residues. Trimming cost V 3 bases and J 4 bases, with 22 bases left between them. CDR1 is DFQATT and CDR2 is SNEGSKA in the germline V gene (reference sequence). CDR3 region: CSASIAHRGGLNQPQHF. The CDR3 DNA reads TGCAGTGCTAGTATTGCACATCGGGGAGGTTTAAATCAGCCCCAGCATTTT.

This clone has a handful of counts. This chain joins TRBV7-2 and TRBJ2-7, with 7 bases identical to TRBD2. The length of the CDR3 is 14 residues. Germline V lookup: CDR1 SGHTA, CDR2 FQGNSA. V shed 1 base, J shed 6 bases, and the junction held 6 bases outside the gene matches. CDR3 in amino acids: CASSLVTSEGEQYF. For the CDR3, the DNA is TGTGCCAGCAGCTTAGTAACTAGCGAGGGCGAGCAGTACTTC.

The rearrangement links TRBV7-2 to TRBJ2-7, with 7 bases fitting TRBD1. CDR3 length: 14 residues. After removal of 1 base from V and 6 bases from J, the junction contained 6 bases not matched to a gene. Germline V gives CDR1 SGHTA, CDR2 FQGNSA. CDR3 DNA: TGTGCCAGCAGCTTAGTCCGACAGGGTCTCGAGCAGTACTTC. Protein product: CASSLVRQGLEQYF. The full variable domain, rest sourced from reference TRBV7-2 and TRBJ2-7, is GAGVSQSPSNKVTEKGKDVELRCDPISGHTALYWYRQSLGQGLEFLIYFQGNSAPDKSGLPSDRFSAERTGGSVSTLTIQRTQQEDSAVYLCASSLVRQGLEQYFGPGTRLTVT.

The V call is TRBV9, the J call TRBJ2-2; 9 positions match TRBD1. CDR3 length: 16 amino acids. Germline lookup yields CDR1 SGDLS and CDR2 YYNGEE. V shed 0 bases, J shed 7 bases, and the junction held 7 bases outside the gene matches. The CDR3 sequence is CASSVALGQGIGELFF. CDR3 in DNA: TGTGCCAGCAGCGTAGCCCTCGGACAGGGGATCGGGGAGCTGTTTTTT.

This chain connects TRBV5-6 to TRBJ1-6, with D possibly TRBD1 on 5 matching bases. This CDR3 spans 15 amino acids. In germline, CDR1 is SGHDT, CDR2 YYEEEE. V lost 2 bases, J lost 9 bases, and 15 bases lay in between. The CDR3 DNA is TGTGCCAGCAGCTTCGGTCTCCAGGGCGGTTCACCCCTCCACTTT. It translates to CASSFGLQGGSPLHF.